The 22 T cell receptor beta chains given below trace back to one sample, sequenced in a study of cytomegalovirus exposure and HLA in healthy donors. Generated by immunoSEQ multiplex PCR, the TCRdb table keeps only in-frame clones and is missing some. In the table there are over 250,000 clones, approximately 86% of which are singletons. The material sequenced was PBMCs. Every receptor here comes from a woman aged 18-35 years in good health and CMV-seronegative.

A single count supports this clone. The chain is built from TRBV5-6 and TRBJ2-6; unclear D gene. The CDR3 sequence is 13 residues long. The germline V gene has CDR1 SGHDT and CDR2 YYEEEE. V was cut by 9 bases and J by 3 bases, with 10 bases left in between. The CDR3 loop reads CATRRSGANVLTF. CDR3 nucleotide sequence: TGTGCCACTCGGAGAAGTGGGGCCAACGTCCTGACTTTC.

The V gene is TRBV30, the J gene TRBJ1-2; 9 nucleotides match TRBD1. The CDR3 runs to 14 residues. Germline loops: CDR1 GTSNPN, CDR2 SVGIG (reference sequence). J lost 4 bases, V lost 2 bases, and 5 bases had no gene match. The CDR3 region has the DNA TGTGCCTGGAGTCTCAAGACAGGGGGCTATGGCTACACCTTC. This translates into CAWSLKTGGYGYTF.

V usage is TRBV6-6 and J usage is TRBJ2-1; TRBD2 agrees at 8 bases. The CDR3 has 15 residues. V shed 6 bases and J 2 bases; nucleotides not matched to a gene: 6. Germline loops: CDR1 MNHNY, CDR2 SVGAGI (reference sequence). The CDR3 spells CASSREGNTYNEQFF. The CDR3 DNA sequence: TGTGCCAGCAGCCGGGAGGGAAACACCTACAATGAGCAGTTCTTC.

The V call is TRBV4-2, the J call TRBJ2-3; the match to TRBD2 covers 13 bases. From germline, CDR1 is LGHNA and CDR2 YNFKEQ. J gave up 2 bases and V 6 bases, and 8 bases lay outside the gene matches. This CDR3 has 17 amino acids. CDR3 loop: CASSPGTSGTYTDTQYF. Written as DNA, the CDR3 is TGTGCCAGCAGTCCCGGGACTAGCGGGACTTACACAGATACGCAGTATTTT.

The chain employs TRBV28 and TRBJ2-3, with TRBD2 matching over 7 bases. The CDR3 extends over 14 amino acids. Trimming removed 7 bases from V and 4 bases from J; junction bases left unmatched: 8. Germline-derived CDR1 and CDR2 are MDHEN and SYDVKM. The CDR3 DNA follows: TGTGCCAGCATGTCGGCGGGAGAAGCAGATACGCAGTATTTT. Translation: CASMSAGEADTQYF.

DNA of the CDR3: TGTGCCAGCAGTTTTGGGACGGGGGATCCGCGGCAGTACTTC. It is translated as CASSFGTGDPRQYF. The rearrangement joins TRBV7-9 to TRBJ2-7; tentatively, D is TRBD2 (6 bases). This CDR3 has 14 residues. Germline V gene data show CDR1 as SEHNR and CDR2 as FQNEAQ (reference sequence). V was pared by 6 bases and J by 9 bases, with 21 bases between. The variable domain in full, completed from reference TRBV7-9 and TRBJ2-7, reads DTGVSQNPRHKITKRGQNVTFRCDPISEHNRLYWYRQTLGQGPEFLTYFQNEAQLEKSRLLSDRFSAERPKGSFSTLEIQRTEQGDSAMYLCASSFGTGDPRQYFGPGTRLTVT.

V is TRBV29-1 and J is TRBJ1-1, with 10 bases lining up with TRBD1. Per the germline V gene, CDR1 is SQVTM and CDR2 is ANQGSEA. This CDR3 spans 17 amino acids. J was trimmed by 1 base and V by 5 bases; bases with no gene match: 13. The CDR3 DNA reads as TGCAGCGTTAATCCGGGACAGGGGATGATGTCGAACACTGAAGCTTTCTTT. It encodes CSVNPGQGMMSNTEAFF.

This clone was detected only a few times. The V and J genes are TRBV10-3 and TRBJ2-4; a possible D gene is TRBD1 (6 bases). Trimming removed 3 bases from V and 7 bases from J, with 13 bases in between. The germline gives CDR1 ENHRY, CDR2 SYGVKD. The CDR3 runs to 14 residues. The CDR3 here is CAISDNREVNIQYF. The CDR3, as DNA: TGTGCCATCAGTGACAACAGGGAAGTGAACATTCAGTACTTC.

The V and J genes are TRBV27 and TRBJ2-7, with 8 bases fitting TRBD2. Trimming took 8 bases from V and 0 from J; bases not matched to a gene: 6. In germline, CDR1 is MNHEY, CDR2 SMNVEV (reference sequence). The CDR3 totals 14 residues. CDR3 nucleotide sequence: TGTGCCAGCCCTTCCGGGACTAGCTCCTACGAGCAGTACTTC. Protein sequence: CASPSGTSSYEQYF.

This chain joins TRBV25-1 and TRBJ2-1, with 7 nucleotides matching TRBD2. With 2 bases clipped from V and 5 bases from J, the junction kept 3 bases outside the gene matches. The V gene's germline CDR1 is MGHDK and CDR2 SYGVNS. CDR3 size: 14 residues. This chain's CDR3 is CASSEGAGNNEQFF. CDR3 DNA: TGTGCCAGCAGTGAAGGAGCGGGGAACAATGAGCAGTTCTTC. Together with reference TRBV25-1 and TRBJ2-1, the CDR3 gives the full variable domain: EADIYQTPRYLVIGTGKKITLECSQTMGHDKMYWYQQDPGMELHLIHYSYGVNSTEKGDLSSESTVSRIRTEHFPLTLESARPSHTSQYLCASSEGAGNNEQFFGPGTRLTVL.

The rearrangement joins TRBV5-4 to TRBJ1-1; 7 bases align to TRBD1. The V and J ends lost 1 base and 0 bases, in that order; junction bases with no gene match: 9. The CDR3 totals 17 residues. Germline CDR1 and CDR2: SGHNT and YYREEE (reference sequence). The CDR3 loop is CASSLNRGSDMNTEAFF. CDR3 nucleotides: TGTGCCAGCAGCTTGAACAGGGGATCGGATATGAACACTGAAGCTTTCTTT.

The V gene is TRBV30, the J gene TRBJ1-5, with a weak D call TRBD1 (5 bases). The V end was cut by 2 bases, the J end by 5 bases, with 13 bases between. Per the germline V gene, CDR1 is GTSNPN and CDR2 is SVGIG (reference sequence). The CDR3 contains 14 residues. CDR3 coding DNA: TGTGCCTGGAGTTTTACTTCAGGGTATCAGCCCCAGCATTTT. As protein: CAWSFTSGYQPQHF.

The V and J genes are TRBV15 and TRBJ2-7, with TRBD2 identical over 10 bases. There are 14 residues in the CDR3. Per the germline V gene, CDR1 is LNHNV and CDR2 is YYDKDF (reference sequence). V lost 3 bases and J lost 6; bases outside the gene matches: 5. CDR3 sequence reads: CATSSKRLAGEQYF. DNA for the CDR3: TGTGCCACCAGCAGCAAGCGACTAGCGGGCGAGCAGTACTTC.

This chain uses TRBV29-1 with TRBJ1-2; D is perhaps TRBD1 (5 bases). Trimming took off 4 bases at V and 4 bases at J, with 13 bases between the two ends. The CDR3 length is 13 residues. Looked up from germline, CDR1 is SQVTM and CDR2 is ANQGSEA. The CDR3 DNA reads as TGCAGCGTTGTAGGGGCCCTTTTCTATGGCTACACCTTC. Translation: CSVVGALFYGYTF.

This chain connects TRBV9 to TRBJ2-3; D possibly corresponds to TRBD1 (8 bases). Germline loops: CDR1 SGDLS, CDR2 YYNGEE. The CDR3 loop spans 16 amino acids. V was trimmed by 0 bases and J by 3 bases, leaving 14 bases between them. The CDR3 here is CASSVAGQGGTDTQYF. The CDR3 DNA sequence: TGTGCCAGCAGCGTAGCTGGACAGGGAGGGACAGATACGCAGTATTTT.

The chain carries TRBV7-2 and TRBJ1-1; D is unresolved. The CDR3 length is 12 residues. V was clipped by 6 bases and J by 4 bases, with 9 bases between them. Germline V gene sequence: CDR1 SGHTA, CDR2 FQGNSA. This chain's CDR3 is CASRQESTEAFF. The CDR3 DNA is TGTGCCAGCAGACAAGAAAGCACTGAAGCTTTCTTT. Supplemented by reference TRBV7-2 and TRBJ1-1, the full variable domain reads GAGVSQSPSNKVTEKGKDVELRCDPISGHTALYWYRQSLGQGLEFLIYFQGNSAPDKSGLPSDRFSAERTGGSVSTLTIQRTQQEDSAVYLCASRQESTEAFFGQGTRLTVV.

The rearrangement uses TRBV29-1 and TRBJ2-7; the match to TRBD2 covers 12 bases. Losses at the gene ends were 6 bases for V and 0 bases for J; bases not matched to a gene: 9. The germline V gene has CDR1 SQVTM and CDR2 ANQGSEA. The CDR3 covers 16 residues. CDR3 in DNA: TGCAGCGTCGCAGGACTAGCGGGGACCGACTCCTACGAGCAGTACTTC. This encodes CSVAGLAGTDSYEQYF.

This chain joins TRBV27 and TRBJ1-5, with D tentatively TRBD1 (5 bases). Trimming pared 2 bases from V and 8 bases from J, leaving 7 bases between. CDR1 and CDR2 (germline): MNHEY, SMNVEV (reference sequence). The CDR3 is 12 residues long. CDR3 in DNA: TGTGCCAGCAGTTTACAAGGGGAGCCCCAGCATTTT. This encodes CASSLQGEPQHF.

CDR3 nucleotide sequence: TGTGCCACCAGCAGCGGACTAGCCCGCAATGAGCAGTTCTTC. It codes for CATSSGLARNEQFF. The chain links TRBV15 to TRBJ2-1, with 8 bases that match TRBD2. The CDR3 is 14 residues long. Per germline, CDR1 LNHNV and CDR2 YYDKDF (reference sequence). The V segment lost 3 bases and the J segment 6 bases; nucleotides outside the gene matches: 4.

The V and J genes are TRBV28 and TRBJ1-2, with D unresolved. CDR1 and CDR2 from the germline V gene are MDHEN and SYDVKM. V was shortened by 7 bases and J by 6 bases, with 24 bases between the two germline ends. The CDR3 is made up of 16 amino acids. Here the CDR3 DNA reads TGTGCCAGCACCAACCCTCCCTTCTGGCCCTTGAATGGCTACACCTTC. Amino acid sequence: CASTNPPFWPLNGYTF.

The rearrangement uses TRBV6-1 and TRBJ1-2; possible D gene TRBD1, 5 bases. Germline V gene lookup returns CDR1 MNHNS and CDR2 SASEGT. Trimming stripped 7 bases from V and 3 bases from J, with 12 bases between. CDR3 size: 13 residues. Written as DNA, the CDR3 is TGTGCCAGCACCCGCCCGGGGGACTATGGCTACACCTTC. Residues: CASTRPGDYGYTF.

V and J are TRBV30 and TRBJ1-1, with 9 bases lining up with TRBD1. Germline trimming cut 0 bases from V and 6 bases from J; bases unmatched to any gene: 2. The germline V gene encodes CDR1 GTSNPN and CDR2 SVGIG (reference sequence). The CDR3 extends over 13 amino acids. DNA of the CDR3: TGTGCCTGGAGTGTTGACAGGGGGGCTGAAGCTTTCTTT. It translates to CAWSVDRGAEAFF.